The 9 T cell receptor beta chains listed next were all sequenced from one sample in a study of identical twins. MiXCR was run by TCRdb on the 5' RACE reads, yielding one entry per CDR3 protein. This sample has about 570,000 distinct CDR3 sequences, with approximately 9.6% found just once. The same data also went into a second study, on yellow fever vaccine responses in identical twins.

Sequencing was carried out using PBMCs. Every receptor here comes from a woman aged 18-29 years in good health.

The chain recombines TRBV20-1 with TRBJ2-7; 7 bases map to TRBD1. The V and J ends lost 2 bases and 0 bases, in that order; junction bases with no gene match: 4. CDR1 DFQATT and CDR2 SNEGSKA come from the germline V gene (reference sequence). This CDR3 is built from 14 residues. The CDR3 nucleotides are TGCAGTGCTAGACAATACAGGGGCTCCTACGAGCAGTACTTC. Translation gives CSARQYRGSYEQYF.

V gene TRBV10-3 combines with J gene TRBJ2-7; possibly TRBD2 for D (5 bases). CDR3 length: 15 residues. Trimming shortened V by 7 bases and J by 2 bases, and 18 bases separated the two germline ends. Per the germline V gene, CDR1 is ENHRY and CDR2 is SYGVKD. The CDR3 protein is CAIKSAQDFTYEQYF. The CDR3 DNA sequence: TGTGCCATCAAGTCAGCGCAGGACTTCACCTACGAGCAGTACTTC.

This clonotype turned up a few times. The CDR3 protein is CASSFWSPMGNQPQHF. In nucleotides, the CDR3 is TGTGCCAGCAGTTTCTGGAGTCCAATGGGCAATCAGCCCCAGCATTTT. V is TRBV12-3 or TRBV12-4 and J is TRBJ1-5, with D unresolved. The CDR3 is made up of 16 amino acids. Trimming removed 3 bases from V and 2 bases from J, with 14 bases in between.

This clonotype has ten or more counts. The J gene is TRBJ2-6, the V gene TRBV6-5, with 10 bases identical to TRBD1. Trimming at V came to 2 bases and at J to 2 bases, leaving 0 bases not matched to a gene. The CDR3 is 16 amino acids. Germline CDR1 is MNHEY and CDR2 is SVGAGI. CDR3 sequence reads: CASSYGTGAGANVLTF. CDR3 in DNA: TGTGCCAGCAGTTACGGGACAGGGGCTGGGGCCAACGTCCTGACTTTC.

The CDR3 coding sequence is TGTGCCAGCAGCGACCCCGGGACTAGTAGCTATGAGCAGTTCTTC. Protein sequence: CASSDPGTSSYEQFF. The V gene is TRBV7-2, the J gene TRBJ2-1; 8 positions agree with TRBD2. V dropped 5 bases and J dropped 8; count of bases not matched to a gene: 11. The germline V gene encodes CDR1 SGHTA and CDR2 FQGNSA. This CDR3 has 15 residues.

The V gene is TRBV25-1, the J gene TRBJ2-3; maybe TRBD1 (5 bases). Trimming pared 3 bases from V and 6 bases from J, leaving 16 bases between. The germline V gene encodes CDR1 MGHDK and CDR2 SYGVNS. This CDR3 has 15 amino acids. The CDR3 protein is CASSDRQHLGDTQYF. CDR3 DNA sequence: TGTGCCAGCAGTGATCGACAGCACCTCGGGGATACGCAGTATTTT.

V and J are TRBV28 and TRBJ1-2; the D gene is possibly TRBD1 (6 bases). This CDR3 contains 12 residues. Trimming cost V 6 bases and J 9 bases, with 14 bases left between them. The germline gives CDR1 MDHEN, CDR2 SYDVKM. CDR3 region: CASRQGVYSYTF. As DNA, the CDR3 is TGTGCCAGCAGACAGGGTGTGTACAGCTACACCTTC.

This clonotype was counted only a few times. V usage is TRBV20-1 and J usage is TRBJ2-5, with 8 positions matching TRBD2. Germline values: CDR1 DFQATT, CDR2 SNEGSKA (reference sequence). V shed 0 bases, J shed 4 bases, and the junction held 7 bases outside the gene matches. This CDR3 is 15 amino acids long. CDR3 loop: CSARDTGTSRETQYF. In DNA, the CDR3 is TGCAGTGCTAGAGATACCGGGACTAGTAGAGAGACCCAGTACTTC.

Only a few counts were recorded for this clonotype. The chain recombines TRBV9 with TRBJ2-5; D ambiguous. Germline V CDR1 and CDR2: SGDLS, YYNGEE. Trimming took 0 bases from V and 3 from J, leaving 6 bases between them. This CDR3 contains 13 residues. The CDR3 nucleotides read TGTGCCAGCAGCGTAGGGCAGAAAGAGACCCAGTACTTC. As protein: CASSVGQKETQYF.